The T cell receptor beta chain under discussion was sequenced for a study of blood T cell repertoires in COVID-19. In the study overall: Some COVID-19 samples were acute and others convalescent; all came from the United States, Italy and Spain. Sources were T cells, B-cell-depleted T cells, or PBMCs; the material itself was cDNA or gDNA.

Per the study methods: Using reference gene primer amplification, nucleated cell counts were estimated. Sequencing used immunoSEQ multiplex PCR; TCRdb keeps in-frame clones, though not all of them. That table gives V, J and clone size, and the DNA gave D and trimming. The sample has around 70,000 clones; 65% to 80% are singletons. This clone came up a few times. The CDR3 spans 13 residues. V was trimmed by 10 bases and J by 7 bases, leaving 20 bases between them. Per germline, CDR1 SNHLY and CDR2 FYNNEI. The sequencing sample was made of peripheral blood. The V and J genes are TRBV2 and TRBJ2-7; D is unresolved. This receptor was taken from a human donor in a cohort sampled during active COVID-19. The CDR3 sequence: CATEPLGSLEQYF. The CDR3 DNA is TGTGCCACCGAACCCCTAGGTTCTCTTGAGCAGTACTTC.